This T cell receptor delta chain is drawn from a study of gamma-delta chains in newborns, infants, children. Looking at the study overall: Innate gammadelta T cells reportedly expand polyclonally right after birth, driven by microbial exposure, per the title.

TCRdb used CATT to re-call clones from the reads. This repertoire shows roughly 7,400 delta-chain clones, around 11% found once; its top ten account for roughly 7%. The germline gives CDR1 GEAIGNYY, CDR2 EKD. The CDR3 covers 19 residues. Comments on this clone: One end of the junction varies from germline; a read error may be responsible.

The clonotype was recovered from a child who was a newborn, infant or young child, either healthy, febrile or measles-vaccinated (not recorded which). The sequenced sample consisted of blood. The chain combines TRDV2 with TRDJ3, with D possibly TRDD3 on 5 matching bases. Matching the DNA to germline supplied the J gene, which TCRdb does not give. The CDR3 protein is CACDPLGTRESWDTRKMFF. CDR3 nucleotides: TGTGCCTGTGACCCTCTGGGCACCAGGGAATCCTGGGACACCCGAAAGATGTTTTTC.